Below, one T cell receptor beta chain is given with its context. This record belongs to a study of cytomegalovirus exposure and HLA in healthy donors. Amplification used 60 Vbeta primers and 13 Jbeta primers. Sequencing was performed with immunoSEQ multiplex PCR; in TCRdb, only in-frame clones are kept and a portion is missing. The sample gives more than 150,000 clones, approximately 84% of which show up once; approximately 1.3% is in the top ten. This CDR3 is built from 16 residues. Germline CDR1 ENHRY, CDR2 SYGVKD. J gave up 6 bases and V 4 bases, and 11 bases lay outside the gene matches. This rearrangement joins TRBV10-3 to TRBJ2-7; 11 bases match TRBD1. The receptor's source is a girl aged 5-17 years in good health and CMV-seropositive. Sequencing input: PBMCs. This CDR3 is CAISVGQPGQGVEQYF. CDR3 nucleotide sequence: TGTGCCATCAGTGTGGGACAGCCGGGACAGGGGGTCGAGCAGTACTTC.